Listed below are T cell receptor beta chains from one sample, sequenced in a study of post-analysis software for immune sequencing data. Via MiXCR, TCRdb re-called the PCR reads, giving one row per CDR3 protein. The table includes about 200,000 distinct CDR3 sequences, 25% to 30% detected once. The sequencing input was blood. These receptors were collected from a girl aged 2-17 years with multiple sclerosis. Each CDR3 is given with its conserved first and last residue. A D gene is named only where the DNA matches it firmly.

>-|TRBV7-9
CASSLAFAIGVNSPLHF
>-|TRBV7-9
CASSLPGSYEQYF
>-|TRBV20-1
CSAIRDSETQYF
>-|TRBV7-9
CASSPPGRNTEAFF
>-|TRBV18
CASTIGRANTEAFF
>-|TRBV20-1
CSARGDSGANVLTF
>-|TRBV27
CASSFQADTQYF
>-|TRBV27
CASSLRAAGSGYGYTF
>TRBD2|TRBV5-6
CASSLFLAGGHETQYF
>TRBD1|TRBV6-5
CASRKTGNYGYTF
>-|TRBV20-1
CSARDRTLGTEAFF
>-|TRBV12-3/TRBV12-4
CASSLWGAGANVLTF
>TRBD1|TRBV18
CASSPGQIHEKLFF
>-|TRBV29-1
CSALSGQLNTEAFF
>TRBD2|TRBV7-8
CASSLAPQRDFSYEQYF
>TRBD1|TRBV4-1
CASSQIGTGSYEQYF
>-|TRBV5-1
CASSLYQGRGTEAFF
>-|TRBV28
CASSSPQQGRVASYTF
>-|TRBV12-3/TRBV12-4
CASSPTTWDYNQPQHF
>-|TRBV12-3/TRBV12-4
CASSLYQGYEQFF
>-|TRBV5-1
CASTFAGTSEETQYF
>TRBD1|TRBV29-1
CSATGGRNTEAFF
>-|TRBV5-4
CASSLAEGRGSYEQYF
>-|TRBV29-1
CSVTGTLRNEQYF
>TRBD1|TRBV28
CASSASTGVGNQPQHF
>-|TRBV23-1
CASSQSARTDTQYF
>-|TRBV28
CASSTRGREGMYNEQFF
>TRBD2|TRBV4-1
CASSQDRLAPYNEQFF
>-|TRBV6-5
CASTPDYSYNEQFF
>-|TRBV5-1
CASAGRRMNTEAFF
>-|TRBV6-6
CASSPWGGGLNTQYF
>-|TRBV7-9
CASSLGQTMNTEAFF
>TRBD1|TRBV20-1
CSAHRGRLGNEQFF
>TRBD1|TRBV28
CAGGQGNQPQHF
>-|TRBV24-1
CATSDFKIGTVNYGYTF
>-|TRBV18
CASSPNGYSNQPQHF
>-|TRBV30
CAWSGTGSNQPQHF
>TRBD2|TRBV12-3/TRBV12-4
CASRGTSGFSKTQYF
>-|TRBV27
CASSGVLQGSSGYEQYF
>-|TRBV28
CASSLWASKGSTDTQYF
>-|TRBV7-8
CASSLDYSTDTQYF
>TRBD2|TRBV20-1
CSASRTSGGPYNEQFF
>-|TRBV9
CASSVGFEETQYF